This T cell receptor beta chain was identified during a study of shared clonotypes between healthy human individuals. J was trimmed by 3 bases and V by 0 bases; bases with no gene match: 7. CDR1 MNHNS and CDR2 SASEGT come from the germline V gene. CDR3 length: 17 residues. The assay was carried out at the deep level. TCRdb's table, derived via immunoSEQ multiplex PCR, lists solely in-frame clones and lacks some. The data hold 2,500,000 or so clones, with over 85% observed a single time. The chain couples TRBV6-1 to TRBJ2-1; 8 bases fit TRBD1. Sequencing used naive CD4+ T cells from PBMCs. Subset given: CD45RA+ positively selected. This TCR was sampled from a man aged 18 to 35 in good health. Some clones in this sample may be carry-over from other donors' samples. Here the CDR3 reads CASSEASQGARYNEQFF. In DNA form, the CDR3 reads TGTGCCAGCAGTGAAGCATCCCAGGGGGCGCGCTACAATGAGCAGTTCTTC.